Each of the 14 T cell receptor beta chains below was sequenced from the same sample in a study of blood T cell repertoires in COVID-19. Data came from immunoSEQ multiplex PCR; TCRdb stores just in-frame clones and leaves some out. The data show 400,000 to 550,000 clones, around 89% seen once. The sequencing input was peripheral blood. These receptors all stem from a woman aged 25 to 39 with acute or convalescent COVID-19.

The CDR3 DNA reads as TGTGCCAGCAGTTTTCCCGGGACAGGGCCCACTGAAGCTTTCTTT. It encodes CASSFPGTGPTEAFF. The chain links TRBV28 to TRBJ1-1; 9 bases are shared with TRBD1. The CDR3 is made up of 15 amino acids. V lost 3 bases, J lost 4 bases, and 6 bases stayed unmatched. From germline, CDR1 is MDHEN and CDR2 SYDVKM.

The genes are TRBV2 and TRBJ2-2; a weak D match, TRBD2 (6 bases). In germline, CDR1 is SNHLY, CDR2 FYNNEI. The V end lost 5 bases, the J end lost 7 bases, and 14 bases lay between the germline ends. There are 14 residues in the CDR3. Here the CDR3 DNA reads TGTGCCAGCAGTTGGAGGGTTGGTTTCGGGGAGCTGTTTTTT. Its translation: CASSWRVGFGELFF. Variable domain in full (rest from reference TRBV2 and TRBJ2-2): EPEVTQTPSHQVTQMGQEVILRCVPISNHLYFYWYRQILGQKVEFLVSFYNNEISEKSEIFDDQFSVERPDGSNFTLKIRSTKLEDSAMYFCASSWRVGFGELFFGEGSRLTVL.

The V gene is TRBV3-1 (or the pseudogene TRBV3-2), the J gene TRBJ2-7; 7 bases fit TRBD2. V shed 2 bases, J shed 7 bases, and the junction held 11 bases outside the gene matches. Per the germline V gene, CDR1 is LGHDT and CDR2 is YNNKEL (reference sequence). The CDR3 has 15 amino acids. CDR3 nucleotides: TGTGCCAGCAGCCAAATGACCCCCGGGGAGGGGGAGCAGTACTTC. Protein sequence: CASSQMTPGEGEQYF.

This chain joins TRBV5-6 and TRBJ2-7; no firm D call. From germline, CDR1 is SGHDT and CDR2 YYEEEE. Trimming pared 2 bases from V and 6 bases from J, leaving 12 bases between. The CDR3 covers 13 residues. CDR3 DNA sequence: TGTGCCAGCAGCTTCCACCAATTCGGCGAGCAGTACTTC. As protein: CASSFHQFGEQYF.

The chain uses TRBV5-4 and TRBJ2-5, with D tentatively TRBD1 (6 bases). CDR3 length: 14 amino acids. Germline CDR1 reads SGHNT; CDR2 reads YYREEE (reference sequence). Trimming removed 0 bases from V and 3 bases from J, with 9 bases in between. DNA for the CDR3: TGTGCCAGCAGCTTGGCTTACAGGGAAGAGACCCAGTACTTC. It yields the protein CASSLAYREETQYF.

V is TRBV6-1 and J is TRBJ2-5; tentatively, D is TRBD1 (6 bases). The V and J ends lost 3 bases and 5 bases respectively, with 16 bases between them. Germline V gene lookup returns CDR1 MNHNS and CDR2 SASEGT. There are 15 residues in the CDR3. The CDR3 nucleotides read TGTGCCAGCAGTGATAACAGGGTGACGGGGGAGACCCAGTACTTC. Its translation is CASSDNRVTGETQYF.

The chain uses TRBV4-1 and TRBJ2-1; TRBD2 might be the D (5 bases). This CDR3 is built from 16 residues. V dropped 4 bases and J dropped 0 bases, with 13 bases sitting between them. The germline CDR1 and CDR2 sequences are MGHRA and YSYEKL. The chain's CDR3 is CASSLLGLNSYNEQFF. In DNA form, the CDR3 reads TGCGCCAGCAGCCTCCTAGGACTGAACTCCTACAATGAGCAGTTCTTC.

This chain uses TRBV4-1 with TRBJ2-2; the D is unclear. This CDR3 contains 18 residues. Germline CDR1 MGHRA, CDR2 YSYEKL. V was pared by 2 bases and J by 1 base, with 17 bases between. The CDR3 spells CASSQKRSSGMNTGELFF. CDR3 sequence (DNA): TGCGCCAGCAGCCAAAAACGCTCGTCGGGTATGAACACCGGGGAGCTGTTTTTT.

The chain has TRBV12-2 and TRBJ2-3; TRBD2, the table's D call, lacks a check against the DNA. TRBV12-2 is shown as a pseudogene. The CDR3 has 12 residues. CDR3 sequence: CASRPCTDTQYF. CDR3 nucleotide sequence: TGTGCAAGTCGCCCTTGCACAGATACGCAGTATTTT.

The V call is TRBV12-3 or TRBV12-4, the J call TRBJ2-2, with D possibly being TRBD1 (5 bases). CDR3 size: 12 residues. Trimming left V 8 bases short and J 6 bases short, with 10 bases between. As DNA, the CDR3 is TGTGCCAGCTCAGGGTCTTCCGGGGAGCTGTTTTTT. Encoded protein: CASSGSSGELFF.

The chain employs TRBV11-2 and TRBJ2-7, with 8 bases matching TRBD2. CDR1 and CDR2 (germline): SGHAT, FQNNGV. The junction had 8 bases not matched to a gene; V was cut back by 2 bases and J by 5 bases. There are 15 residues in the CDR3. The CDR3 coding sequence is TGTGCCAGCAGCTTAATTCCAGGGACTAGGAACGAGCAGTACTTC. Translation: CASSLIPGTRNEQYF.

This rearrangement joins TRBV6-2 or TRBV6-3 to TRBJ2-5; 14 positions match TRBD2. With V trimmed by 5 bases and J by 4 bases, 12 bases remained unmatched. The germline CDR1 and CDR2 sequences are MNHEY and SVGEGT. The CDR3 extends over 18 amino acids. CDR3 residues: CASSTTPQTSGGAETQYF. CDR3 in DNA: TGTGCCAGCAGTACAACCCCCCAGACTAGCGGGGGGGCAGAGACCCAGTACTTC.

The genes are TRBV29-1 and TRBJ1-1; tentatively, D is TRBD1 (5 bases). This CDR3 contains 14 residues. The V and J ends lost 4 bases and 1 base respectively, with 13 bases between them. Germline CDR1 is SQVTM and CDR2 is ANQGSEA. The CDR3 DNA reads TGCAGCGTTGCAGGCGGGGGTCGGAACACTGAAGCTTTCTTT. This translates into CSVAGGGRNTEAFF. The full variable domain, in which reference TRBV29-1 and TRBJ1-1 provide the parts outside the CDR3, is SAVISQKPSRDICQRGTSLTIQCQVDSQVTMMFWYRQQPGQSLTLIATANQGSEATYESGFVIDKFPISRPNLTFSTLTVSNMSPEDSSIYLCSVAGGGRNTEAFFGQGTRLTVV.

The CDR3 sequence is CASSLVGGNGNTIYF. CDR3 sequence (DNA): TGCGCCAGCAGCTTGGTGGGAGGGAACGGAAACACCATATATTTT. V and J are TRBV5-1 and TRBJ1-3; D is undetermined. The germline gives CDR1 SGHRS, CDR2 YFSETQ. The germline V and J ends were trimmed by 0 bases and 4 bases, with 11 bases remaining between them. The CDR3 length is 15 residues.